This T cell receptor beta chain was retrieved from a study of blood T cell repertoires in COVID-19. Study overall: The samples span acute and convalescent COVID-19 from the United States, Italy and Spain.

This clone was seen just once. Assay: immunoSEQ multiplex PCR; the TCRdb copy retains only in-frame clones and omits some. Of about 200,000 clones in the sample, 94% were seen once. Specimen: peripheral blood. This TCR was sampled from a man aged 25-45 years with COVID-19, enrolled during active disease.

CDR3 DNA: TGTGCCAGCAGTTACTCATCTAATCAGCCCCAGCATTTT. It specifies CASSYSSNQPQHF. This chain uses TRBV6-5 with TRBJ1-5; D gene ambiguous. V shed 0 bases and J shed 4 bases, with 4 bases lying between them. This CDR3 is 13 amino acids long. Germline loops: CDR1 MNHEY, CDR2 SVGAGI.